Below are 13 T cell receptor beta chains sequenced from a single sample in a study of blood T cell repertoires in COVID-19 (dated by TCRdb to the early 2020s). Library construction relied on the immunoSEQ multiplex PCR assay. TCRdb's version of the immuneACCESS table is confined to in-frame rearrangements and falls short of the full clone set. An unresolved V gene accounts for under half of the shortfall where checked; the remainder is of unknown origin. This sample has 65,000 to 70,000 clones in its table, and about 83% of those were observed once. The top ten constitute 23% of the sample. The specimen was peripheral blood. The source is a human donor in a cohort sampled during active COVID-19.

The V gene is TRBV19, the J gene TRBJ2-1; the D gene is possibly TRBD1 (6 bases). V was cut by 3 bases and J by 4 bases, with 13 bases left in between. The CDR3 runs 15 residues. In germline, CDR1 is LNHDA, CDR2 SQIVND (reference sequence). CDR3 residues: CASSITTGRYNEQFF. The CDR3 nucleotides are TGTGCCAGTAGTATCACAACAGGGCGATACAATGAGCAGTTCTTC.

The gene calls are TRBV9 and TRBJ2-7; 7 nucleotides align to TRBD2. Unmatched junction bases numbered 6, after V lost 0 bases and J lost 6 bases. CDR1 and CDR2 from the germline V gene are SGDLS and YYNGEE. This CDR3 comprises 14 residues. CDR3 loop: CASSVEGRVSEQYF. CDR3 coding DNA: TGTGCCAGCAGCGTAGAAGGGAGGGTTTCCGAGCAGTACTTC.

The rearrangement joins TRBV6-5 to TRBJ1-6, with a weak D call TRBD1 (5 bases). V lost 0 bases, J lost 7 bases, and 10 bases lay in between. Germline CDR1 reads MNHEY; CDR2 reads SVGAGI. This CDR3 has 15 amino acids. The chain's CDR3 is CASSYSFQGNSPLHF. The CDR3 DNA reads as TGTGCCAGCAGTTACTCGTTTCAGGGAAATTCACCCCTCCACTTT.

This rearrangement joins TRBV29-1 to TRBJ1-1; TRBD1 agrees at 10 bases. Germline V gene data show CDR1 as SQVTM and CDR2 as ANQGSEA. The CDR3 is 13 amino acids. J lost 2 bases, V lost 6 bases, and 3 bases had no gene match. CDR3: CSVVTGGNTEAFF. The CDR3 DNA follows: TGCAGCGTCGTGACAGGGGGCAACACTGAAGCTTTCTTT.

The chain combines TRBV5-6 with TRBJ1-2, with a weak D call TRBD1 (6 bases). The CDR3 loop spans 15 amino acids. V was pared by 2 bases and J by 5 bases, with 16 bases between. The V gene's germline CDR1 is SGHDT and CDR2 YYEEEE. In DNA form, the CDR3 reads TGTGCCAGCAGCTTTCAGGGCAGGGGATTATATGGCTACACCTTC. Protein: CASSFQGRGLYGYTF.

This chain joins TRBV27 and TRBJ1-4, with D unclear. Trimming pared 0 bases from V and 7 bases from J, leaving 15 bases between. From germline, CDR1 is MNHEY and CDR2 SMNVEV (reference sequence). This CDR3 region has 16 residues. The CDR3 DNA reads TGTGCCAGCAGTTTATCAATGGGAGTGCTTGGTGAAAAACTGTTTTTT. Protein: CASSLSMGVLGEKLFF.

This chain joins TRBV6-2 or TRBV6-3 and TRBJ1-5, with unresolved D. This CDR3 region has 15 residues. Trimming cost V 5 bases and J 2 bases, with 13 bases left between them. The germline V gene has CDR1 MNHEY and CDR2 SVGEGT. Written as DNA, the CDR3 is TGTGCCAGCAGTCGACGGGGTTATGGCAATCAGCCCCAGCATTTT. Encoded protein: CASSRRGYGNQPQHF.

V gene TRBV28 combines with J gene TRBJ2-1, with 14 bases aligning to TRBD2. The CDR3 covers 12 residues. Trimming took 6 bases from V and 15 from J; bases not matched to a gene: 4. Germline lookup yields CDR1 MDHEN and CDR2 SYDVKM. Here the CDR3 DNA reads TGTGCCAGCAGCCCCGGGACTAGCGGGAGGTTCTTC. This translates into CASSPGTSGRFF.

CDR3 DNA: TGTGCCAGCAGTTACTCCCTCGGACAGGGTGGGGATAGGACCCAGTACTTC. This gives the protein CASSYSLGQGGDRTQYF. The chain joins TRBV6-2 or TRBV6-3 to TRBJ2-5, with 8 bases aligning to TRBD1. Germline values: CDR1 MNHEY, CDR2 SVGEGT. CDR3 length equals 17 residues. The trim removed 0 bases at V and 7 bases at J, leaving 13 bases unmatched.

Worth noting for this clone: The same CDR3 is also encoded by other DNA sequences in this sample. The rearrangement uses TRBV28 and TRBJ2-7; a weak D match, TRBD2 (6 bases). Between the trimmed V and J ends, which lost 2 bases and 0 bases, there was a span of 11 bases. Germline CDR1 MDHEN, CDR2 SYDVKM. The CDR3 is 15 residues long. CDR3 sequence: CASSLPGGPSYEQYF. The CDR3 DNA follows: TGTGCCAGCAGTTTACCCGGGGGACCCTCCTACGAGCAGTACTTC.

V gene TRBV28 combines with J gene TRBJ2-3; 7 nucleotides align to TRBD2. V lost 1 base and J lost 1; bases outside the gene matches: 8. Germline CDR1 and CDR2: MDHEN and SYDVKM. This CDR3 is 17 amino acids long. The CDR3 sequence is CASSLSVGLGGTDTQYF. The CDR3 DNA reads TGTGCCAGCAGTTTATCTGTAGGACTAGGGGGCACAGATACGCAGTATTTT. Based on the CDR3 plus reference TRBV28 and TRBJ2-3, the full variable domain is DVKVTQSSRYLVKRTGEKVFLECVQDMDHENMFWYRQDPGLGLRLIYFSYDVKMKEKGDIPEGYSVSREKKERFSLILESASTNQTSMYLCASSLSVGLGGTDTQYFGPGTRLTVL.

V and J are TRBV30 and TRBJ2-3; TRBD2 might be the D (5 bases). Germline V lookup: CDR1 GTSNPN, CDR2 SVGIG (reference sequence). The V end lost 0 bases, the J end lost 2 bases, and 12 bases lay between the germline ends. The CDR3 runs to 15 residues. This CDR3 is CAWSVGAATTDTQYF. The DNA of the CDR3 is TGTGCCTGGAGTGTGGGAGCGGCTACCACAGATACGCAGTATTTT.

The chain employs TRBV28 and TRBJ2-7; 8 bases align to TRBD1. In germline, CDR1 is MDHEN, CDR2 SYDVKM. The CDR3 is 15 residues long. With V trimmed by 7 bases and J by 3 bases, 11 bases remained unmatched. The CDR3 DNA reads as TGTGCCAGCACCACCCCTGACAGGGGCTTCTACGAGCAGTACTTC. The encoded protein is CASTTPDRGFYEQYF. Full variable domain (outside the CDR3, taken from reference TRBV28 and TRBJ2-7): DVKVTQSSRYLVKRTGEKVFLECVQDMDHENMFWYRQDPGLGLRLIYFSYDVKMKEKGDIPEGYSVSREKKERFSLILESASTNQTSMYLCASTTPDRGFYEQYFGPGTRLTVT.